These 17 T cell receptor beta chains share one sample of origin, sequenced in a study of shared clonotypes between healthy human individuals (dated by TCRdb to between 2020 and 2021). Library generation was performed with the immunoSEQ multiplex PCR assay. TCRdb obtained this table from immuneACCESS and retained in-frame rearrangements with V and J assigned. These tables miss some clones; where compared with another copy, unresolved V genes account for less than half of the shortfall, and the remainder is unexplained. Present in this sample are some 89,000 clones, 65% to 70% of which were seen just once. Clones ranked in the top ten supply 40% to 45% of the sample. The specimen sequenced was memory CD8+ T cells sorted from blood. This specimen's cell subset or site label, interpreted: CD45RO+ cells pooled with CCR7-negative TemRA cells. These receptors originate from a man aged 30-40 years in good health.

The CDR3 DNA reads as TGTGCCAGCAGTGCCCAAGCGGGGAATGAAAAACTGTTTTTT. Its protein is CASSAQAGNEKLFF. The V call is TRBV6-1, the J call TRBJ1-4; D gene unclear. The CDR3 totals 14 residues. The germline V gene has CDR1 MNHNS and CDR2 SASEGT. Trimming cost V 4 bases and J 5 bases, with 11 bases left between them.

The chain links TRBV28 to TRBJ2-5; D tentatively reads TRBD1 or TRBD2 (5 bases each). Germline loops: CDR1 MDHEN, CDR2 SYDVKM. CDR3 size: 17 residues. V was cut by 7 bases and J by 1 base, with 22 bases left in between. DNA of the CDR3: TGTGCCAGCATCCCACTCGGACACTTGGGGGTCCAAGAGACCCAGTACTTC. It codes for CASIPLGHLGVQETQYF. Full variable domain (rest looked up from reference TRBV28 and TRBJ2-5): DVKVTQSSRYLVKRTGEKVFLECVQDMDHENMFWYRQDPGLGLRLIYFSYDVKMKEKGDIPEGYSVSREKKERFSLILESASTNQTSMYLCASIPLGHLGVQETQYFGPGTRLLVL.

The V and J genes are TRBV4-1 and TRBJ2-7, with 8 bases that match TRBD2. The CDR3 contains 15 residues. The trim removed 6 bases at V and 0 bases at J, leaving 7 bases unmatched. The germline CDR1 and CDR2 sequences are MGHRA and YSYEKL. The CDR3: CASRLLADSSYEQYF. Here the CDR3 DNA reads TGCGCCAGCAGATTACTAGCGGACAGCTCCTACGAGCAGTACTTC.

The chain is built from TRBV4-3 and TRBJ1-1, with D perhaps TRBD1 (5 bases). Trimming left V 0 bases short and J 6 bases short, with 17 bases between. The CDR3 extends over 16 amino acids. CDR1 is LGHNA, CDR2 YSLEER, per germline. The CDR3: CASSQDPAGLSAEAFF. For the CDR3, the DNA is TGCGCCAGCAGCCAAGATCCCGCAGGGCTGTCGGCTGAAGCTTTCTTT.

This rearrangement joins TRBV15 to TRBJ1-1; no definite D call. The CDR3 contains 16 residues. V lost 1 base, J lost 3 bases, and 15 bases lay in between. Germline CDR1 is LNHNV and CDR2 is YYDKDF (reference sequence). For the CDR3, the DNA is TGTGCCACCAGCAGAGCTATCCTAGAGGACGACACTGAAGCTTTCTTT. As protein: CATSRAILEDDTEAFF.

The chain links TRBV11-2 to TRBJ1-2, with D perhaps TRBD1 (6 bases). Trimming cost V 2 bases and J 8 bases, with 12 bases left between them. The CDR3 sequence is 13 residues long. From germline, CDR1 is SGHAT and CDR2 FQNNGV. The CDR3 nucleotides read TGTGCCAGCAGCTTACGCCAGGGGACCGGCTACACCTTC. It translates to CASSLRQGTGYTF.

This clone was counted between two and nine times. This sample includes further DNA sequences coding for the same CDR3. This chain connects TRBV7-2 to TRBJ1-2; D is ambiguous. Per the germline V gene, CDR1 is SGHTA and CDR2 is FQGNSA. Trimming left V 1 base short and J 5 bases short, with 8 bases between. CDR3 size: 13 residues. For the CDR3, the DNA is TGTGCCAGCAGCTTAGAGCCTGTGTATGGCTACACCTTC. Amino acids: CASSLEPVYGYTF.

The CDR3 here is CASSVGQGVKNIQYF. For the CDR3, the DNA is TGTGCCAGCAGTGTCGGACAGGGTGTCAAAAACATTCAGTACTTC. The genes are TRBV6-5 and TRBJ2-4; 8 nucleotides align to TRBD1. Germline V gene sequence: CDR1 MNHEY, CDR2 SVGAGI. With 5 bases clipped from V and 3 bases from J, the junction kept 6 bases outside the gene matches. CDR3 length: 15 residues.

This clone has a handful of counts. This sequence joins TRBV6-5 and TRBJ1-1; possible D gene TRBD1, 6 bases. V was cut by 5 bases and J by 5 bases, with 15 bases left in between. Germline V gene data show CDR1 as MNHEY and CDR2 as SVGAGI. This CDR3 is built from 14 residues. This CDR3 reads CASSKTPRGTEAFF. In nucleotides, the CDR3 is TGTGCCAGCAGTAAGACCCCCAGGGGTACTGAAGCTTTCTTT.

The genes are TRBV19 and TRBJ2-7; D may be TRBD2 (6 bases). The CDR3 is 14 amino acids. V was clipped by 4 bases and J by 2 bases, with 12 bases between them. The V gene's germline CDR1 is LNHDA and CDR2 SQIVND (reference sequence). CDR3 sequence reads: CASSRGLSAYEQYF. The CDR3 DNA reads TGTGCCAGTAGTAGGGGACTTTCGGCCTACGAGCAGTACTTC.

The chain uses TRBV7-1 and TRBJ2-1; TRBD2 agrees at 7 bases. TRBV7-1 is filed as an ORF, its function uncertain. The CDR3 has 15 amino acids. V lost 4 bases to trimming and J lost 8 bases; unmatched junction nucleotides: 11. As DNA, the CDR3 is TGTGCCAGCAGCTTCTGGGGCGGGAGTTTGGATGAGCAGTTCTTC. Amino acid sequence: CASSFWGGSLDEQFF.

This clone was detected only a few times. This sequence joins TRBV7-8 and TRBJ2-7, with 9 bases fitting TRBD2. The trim removed 3 bases at V and 3 bases at J, leaving 12 bases unmatched. CDR3 length: 17 amino acids. Per germline, CDR1 SGHVS and CDR2 FQNEAQ. CDR3 protein: CASSFDLGGRVGYEQYF. DNA of the CDR3: TGTGCCAGCAGCTTTGACCTTGGCGGGAGGGTCGGCTACGAGCAGTACTTC.

This clone came up once. J is TRBJ2-1 and V is TRBV29-1, with 10 bases identical to TRBD1. Germline V gives CDR1 SQVTM, CDR2 ANQGSEA. Trimming at V came to 7 bases and at J to 7 bases, leaving 10 bases not matched to a gene. The CDR3 consists of 14 residues. Here the CDR3 DNA reads TGCAGCGGAAAAGGGACAGGGGTTTGGAATGAGCAGTTCTTC. This codes for CSGKGTGVWNEQFF.

In its sample, this clone was seen once. The chain uses TRBV5-6 and TRBJ2-3; 10 nucleotides line up with TRBD2. The trim removed 0 bases at V and 6 bases at J, leaving 10 bases unmatched. Germline CDR1 reads SGHDT; CDR2 reads YYEEEE. The CDR3 runs to 17 residues. CDR3: CASSLGELRLAGDTQYF. As DNA, the CDR3 is TGTGCCAGCAGCTTGGGGGAACTCCGACTAGCGGGCGATACGCAGTATTTT.

The chain's CDR3 is CAISVKSYEQYF. CDR3 DNA: TGTGCCATCAGTGTGAAGAGCTACGAGCAGTACTTC. The V call is TRBV10-3, the J call TRBJ2-7; D call uncertain. The germline gives CDR1 ENHRY, CDR2 SYGVKD. The CDR3 has 12 residues. Trimming removed 4 bases at V and 3 bases at J, with 7 bases between.

The chain links TRBV28 to TRBJ2-7; the match to TRBD1 covers 10 bases. With V trimmed by 2 bases and J by 4 bases, 5 bases remained unmatched. The CDR3 sequence is 15 residues long. Germline values: CDR1 MDHEN, CDR2 SYDVKM. DNA of the CDR3: TGTGCCAGCAGTTTAGTCCGGACAGGGGGGTACGAGCAGTACTTC. This encodes CASSLVRTGGYEQYF.

V gene TRBV4-3 combines with J gene TRBJ2-3, with D possibly TRBD1 on 5 matching bases. The V gene lost 0 bases and the J gene lost 0 bases, with 10 bases spanning the gap. The CDR3 sequence is 16 residues long. Germline CDR1 is LGHNA and CDR2 is YSLEER. The CDR3 reads CASSQEQAYSTDTQYF. Here the CDR3 DNA reads TGCGCCAGCAGCCAAGAACAGGCCTATAGCACAGATACGCAGTATTTT.